A single sample gave rise to the 8 T cell receptor beta chains below, sequenced in a study of T-cell reconstitution after alpha-beta-depleted transplantation in children (dated by TCRdb to the mid-2010s). Library generation was performed with PCR. The sequencing machine was an Illumina HiSeq 2500. Molecular barcoding was employed in the preparation of TCR libraries, with unique molecular identifiers being used to normalize TCRbeta repertoire quantification. TCRdb trimmed the raw reads at Q25, called clones with MiXCR and kept productive beta chains. Every CDR3 protein is listed once, alongside the most common genes and DNA of its rows. Across this sample there are hundreds of thousands of distinct CDR3 sequences, with around 13% seen only once. The leading ten clones occupy roughly 2.6% of the sample. Sequenced material: PBMCs from the stem cell graft donor, taken from the stem cell graft. The receptors were sampled from a human donor who donated a stem cell graft to a child with acute lymphoblastic leukemia.

This clonotype was counted at least ten times. The chain is built from TRBV6-5 and TRBJ2-2; 10 nucleotides align to TRBD2. In germline, CDR1 is MNHEY, CDR2 SVGAGI. The CDR3 is 15 residues long. The V gene end was trimmed by 3 bases and the J gene end by 7 bases; junction bases not matched to a gene: 5. CDR3 sequence reads: CASSYIAGGIGELFF. CDR3 DNA: TGTGCCAGCAGTTATATAGCGGGGGGAATCGGGGAGCTGTTTTTT.

Ten or more counts support this clonotype. The V gene is TRBV10-1, the J gene TRBJ2-1; TRBD2 aligns across 9 bases. V lost 3 bases, J lost 9 bases, and 9 bases stayed unmatched. The CDR3 runs 15 residues. In germline, CDR1 is WNHNN, CDR2 SYGVQD (reference sequence). CDR3: CASSDAAGGHFEQFF. CDR3 nucleotide sequence: TGCGCCAGCAGTGACGCGGCGGGGGGGCATTTTGAGCAGTTCTTC.

This clonotype was seen repeatedly, ten times or more. The V gene is TRBV28, the J gene TRBJ2-1; 8 bases match TRBD1. The CDR3 has 14 amino acids. V lost 4 bases to trimming and J lost 7 bases; unmatched junction nucleotides: 6. The V gene's germline CDR1 is MDHEN and CDR2 SYDVKM. This CDR3 is CASSSPGQANEQFF. The CDR3 bases are TGTGCCAGCAGTTCACCGGGACAGGCGAATGAGCAGTTCTTC.

CDR3 in DNA: TGTGCCAGCAGCCAAGATGTCTATGGCTACACCTTC. Its protein is CASSQDVYGYTF. The J gene is TRBJ1-2, the V gene TRBV3-1; unclear D gene. Germline V gene data show CDR1 as LGHDT and CDR2 as YNNKEL (reference sequence). V was trimmed by 0 bases and J by 4 bases, leaving 3 bases between them. The CDR3 runs to 12 residues.

The chain links TRBV5-1 to TRBJ2-3; 7 nucleotides match TRBD2. V shed 1 base and J 6 bases; nucleotides not matched to a gene: 8. The germline gives CDR1 SGHRS, CDR2 YFSETQ. The CDR3 covers 15 residues. CDR3 DNA: TGCGCCAGCAGCTTGTCGGGAGGCTGGGGGGATACGCAGTATTTT. It translates to CASSLSGGWGDTQYF. The full variable domain, its missing parts supplied by reference TRBV5-1 and TRBJ2-3, is KAGVTQTPRYLIKTRGQQVTLSCSPISGHRSVSWYQQTPGQGLQFLFEYFSETQRNKGNFPGRFSGRQFSNSRSEMNVSTLELGDSALYLCASSLSGGWGDTQYFGPGTRLTVL.

In its sample, this clonotype was seen many times. The chain employs TRBV20-1 and TRBJ1-5, with a weak D call TRBD1 (6 bases). V was cut by 4 bases and J by 13 bases, with 20 bases left in between. The CDR3 length is 13 residues. Per germline, CDR1 DFQATT and CDR2 SNEGSKA (reference sequence). The CDR3 nucleotides are TGCAGTGCTAATCGTGGAGAGGGGGTAGCGCAGCATTTT. It yields the protein CSANRGEGVAQHF.

This clonotype was picked up many times. The chain uses TRBV12-5 and TRBJ2-3; maybe TRBD1 (6 bases). The V end lost 1 base, the J end lost 12 bases, and 14 bases lay between the germline ends. Looked up from germline, CDR1 is LGHNT and CDR2 is FRNRAP. The CDR3 is 13 residues long. CDR3 sequence: CASGLGNRATQYF. The CDR3 nucleotides read TGTGCTAGTGGTTTGGGGAACAGGGCTACCCAGTATTTT.

This clonotype was recorded at least ten times. The chain has TRBV20-1 and TRBJ1-2; a possible D gene is TRBD1 (5 bases). V lost 2 bases and J lost 8, with 12 bases in between. The CDR3 has 12 residues. Per the germline V gene, CDR1 is DFQATT and CDR2 is SNEGSKA (reference sequence). The CDR3 sequence: CSARPQAGGYTF. The CDR3 DNA follows: TGCAGTGCTAGACCCCAGGCAGGGGGCTACACCTTC.